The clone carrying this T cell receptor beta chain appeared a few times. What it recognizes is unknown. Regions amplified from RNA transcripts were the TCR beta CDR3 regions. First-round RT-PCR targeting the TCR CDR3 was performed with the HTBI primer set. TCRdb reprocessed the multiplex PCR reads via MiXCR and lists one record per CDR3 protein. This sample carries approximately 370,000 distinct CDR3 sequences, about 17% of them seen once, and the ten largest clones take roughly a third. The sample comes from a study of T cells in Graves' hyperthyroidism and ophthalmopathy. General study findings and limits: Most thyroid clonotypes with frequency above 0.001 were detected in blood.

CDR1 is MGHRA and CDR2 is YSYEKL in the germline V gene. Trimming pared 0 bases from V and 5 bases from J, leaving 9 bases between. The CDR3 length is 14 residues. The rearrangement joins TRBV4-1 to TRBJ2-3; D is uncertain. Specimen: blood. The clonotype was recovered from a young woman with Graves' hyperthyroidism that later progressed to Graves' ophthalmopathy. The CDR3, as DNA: TGCGCCAGCAGCCAAGATAGAATCGTAGATACGCAGTATTTT. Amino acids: CASSQDRIVDTQYF.